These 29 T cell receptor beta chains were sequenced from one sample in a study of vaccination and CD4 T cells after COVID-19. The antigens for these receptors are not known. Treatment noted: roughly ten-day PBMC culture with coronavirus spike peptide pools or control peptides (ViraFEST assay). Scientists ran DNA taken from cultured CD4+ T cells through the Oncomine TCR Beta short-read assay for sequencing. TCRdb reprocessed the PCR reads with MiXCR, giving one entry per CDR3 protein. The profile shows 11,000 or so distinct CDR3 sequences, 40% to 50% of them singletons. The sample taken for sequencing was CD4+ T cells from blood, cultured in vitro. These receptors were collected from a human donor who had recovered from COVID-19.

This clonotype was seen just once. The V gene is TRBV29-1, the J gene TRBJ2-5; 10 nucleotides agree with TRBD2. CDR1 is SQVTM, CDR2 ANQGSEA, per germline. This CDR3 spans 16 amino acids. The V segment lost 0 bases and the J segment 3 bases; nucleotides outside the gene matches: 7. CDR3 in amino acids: CSVEDLAGVSKETQYF. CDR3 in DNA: TGCAGCGTTGAAGATCTAGCGGGAGTTAGTAAAGAGACCCAGTACTTC. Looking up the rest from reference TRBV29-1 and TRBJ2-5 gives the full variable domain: SAVISQKPSRDICQRGTSLTIQCQVDSQVTMMFWYRQQPGQSLTLIATANQGSEATYESGFVIDKFPISRPNLTFSTLTVSNMSPEDSSIYLCSVEDLAGVSKETQYFGPGTRLLVL.

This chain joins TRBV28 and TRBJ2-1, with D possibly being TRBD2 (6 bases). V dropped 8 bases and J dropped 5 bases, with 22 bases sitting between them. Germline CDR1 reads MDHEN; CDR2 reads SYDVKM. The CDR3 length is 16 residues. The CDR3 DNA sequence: TGTGCCAGCCGTAGTGGAGGGCAGGTAGTCGACAATGAGCAGTTCTTC. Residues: CASRSGGQVVDNEQFF. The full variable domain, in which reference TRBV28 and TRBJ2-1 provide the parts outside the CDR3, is DVKVTQSSRYLVKRTGEKVFLECVQDMDHENMFWYRQDPGLGLRLIYFSYDVKMKEKGDIPEGYSVSREKKERFSLILESASTNQTSMYLCASRSGGQVVDNEQFFGPGTRLTVL.

Here the CDR3 DNA reads TGTGCCAGCATGCGGGAGCCATCCACAGATACGCAGTATTTT. Its translation: CASMREPSTDTQYF. V usage is TRBV2 and J usage is TRBJ2-3; 7 positions agree with TRBD2. This CDR3 spans 14 amino acids. Germline values: CDR1 SNHLY, CDR2 FYNNEI. V lost 7 bases and J lost 2; bases outside the gene matches: 6.

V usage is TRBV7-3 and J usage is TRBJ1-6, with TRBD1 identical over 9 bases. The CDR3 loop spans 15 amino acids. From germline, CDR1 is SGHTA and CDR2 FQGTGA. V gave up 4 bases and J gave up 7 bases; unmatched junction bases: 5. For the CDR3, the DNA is TGTGCCAGCAGCTACCGGGGACAGGGCAATTCACCCCTCCACTTT. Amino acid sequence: CASSYRGQGNSPLHF.

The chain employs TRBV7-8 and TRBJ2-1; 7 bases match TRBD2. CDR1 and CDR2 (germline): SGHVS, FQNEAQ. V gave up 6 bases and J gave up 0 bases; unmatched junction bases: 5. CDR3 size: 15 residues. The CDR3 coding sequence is TGTGCCAGCAGTTCAGAGCGGGACTCCTACAATGAGCAGTTCTTC. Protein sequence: CASSSERDSYNEQFF.

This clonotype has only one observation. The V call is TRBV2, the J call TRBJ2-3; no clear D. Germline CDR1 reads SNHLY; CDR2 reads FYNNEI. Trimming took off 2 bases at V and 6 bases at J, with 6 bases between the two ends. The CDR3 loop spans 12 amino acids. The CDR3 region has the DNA TGTGCCAGCAGTGAAATAGGTGATACGCAGTATTTT. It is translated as CASSEIGDTQYF. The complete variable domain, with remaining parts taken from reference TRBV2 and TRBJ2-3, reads EPEVTQTPSHQVTQMGQEVILRCVPISNHLYFYWYRQILGQKVEFLVSFYNNEISEKSEIFDDQFSVERPDGSNFTLKIRSTKLEDSAMYFCASSEIGDTQYFGPGTRLTVL.

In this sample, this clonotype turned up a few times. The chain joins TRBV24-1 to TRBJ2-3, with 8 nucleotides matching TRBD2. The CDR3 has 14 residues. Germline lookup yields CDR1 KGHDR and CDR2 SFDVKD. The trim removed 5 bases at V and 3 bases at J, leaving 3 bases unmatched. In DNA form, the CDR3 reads TGTGCCACCAGTGGGGCTAGCGGGACAGATACGCAGTATTTT. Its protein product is CATSGASGTDTQYF.

Here the CDR3 reads CASSQQATFQTAFF. Here the CDR3 DNA reads TGTGCCAGCAGCCAACAGGCCACATTTCAGACGGCTTTCTTT. V gene TRBV3-1 combines with J gene TRBJ1-1; D is unclear. In germline, CDR1 is LGHDT, CDR2 YNNKEL (reference sequence). V gave up 2 bases and J gave up 11 bases, with 18 bases separating them. This CDR3 is built from 14 residues.

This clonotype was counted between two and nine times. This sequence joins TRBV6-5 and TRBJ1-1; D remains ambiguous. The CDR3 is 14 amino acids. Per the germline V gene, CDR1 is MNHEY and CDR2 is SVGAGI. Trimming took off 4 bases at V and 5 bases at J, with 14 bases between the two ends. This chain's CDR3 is CASSSAPRETEAFF. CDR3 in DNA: TGTGCCAGCAGTTCCGCCCCTAGGGAGACTGAAGCTTTCTTT.

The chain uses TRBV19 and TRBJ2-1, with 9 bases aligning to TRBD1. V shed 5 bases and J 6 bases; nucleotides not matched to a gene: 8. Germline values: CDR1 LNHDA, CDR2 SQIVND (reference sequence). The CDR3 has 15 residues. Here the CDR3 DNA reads TGTGCCAGTAGTGACCGGGACAGGGACATCAATGAGCAGTTCTTC. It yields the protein CASSDRDRDINEQFF.

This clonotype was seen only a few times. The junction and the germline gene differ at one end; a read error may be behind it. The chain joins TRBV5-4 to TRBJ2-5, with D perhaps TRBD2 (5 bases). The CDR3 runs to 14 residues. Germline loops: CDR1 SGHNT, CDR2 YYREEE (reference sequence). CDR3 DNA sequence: TGTGCCAGCAGCTTGGCCCGGCGGGTGGAGACCCAGTACTTT. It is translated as CASSLARRVETQYF.

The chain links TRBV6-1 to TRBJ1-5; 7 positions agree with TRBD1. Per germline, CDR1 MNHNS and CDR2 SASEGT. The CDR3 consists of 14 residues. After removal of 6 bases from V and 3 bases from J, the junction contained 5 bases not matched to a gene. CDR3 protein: CASSRQGDNQPQHF. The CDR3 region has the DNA TGTGCCAGCAGCCGACAGGGCGACAATCAGCCCCAGCATTTT.

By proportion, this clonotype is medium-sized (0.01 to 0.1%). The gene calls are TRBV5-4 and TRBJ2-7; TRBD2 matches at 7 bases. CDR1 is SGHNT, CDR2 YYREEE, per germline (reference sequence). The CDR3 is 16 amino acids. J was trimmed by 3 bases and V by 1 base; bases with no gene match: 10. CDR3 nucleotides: TGTGCCAGCAGCTTGTATACGGGAGGTACGGACTACGAGCAGTACTTC. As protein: CASSLYTGGTDYEQYF. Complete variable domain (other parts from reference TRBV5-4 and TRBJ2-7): ETGVTQSPTHLIKTRGQQVTLRCSSQSGHNTVSWYQQALGQGPQFIFQYYREEENGRGNFPPRFSGLQFPNYSSELNVNALELDDSALYLCASSLYTGGTDYEQYFGPGTRLTVT.

The CDR3 region has the DNA TGCAGTGCCCAGGACACTTACAATGAGCAGTTCTTC. It is translated as CSAQDTYNEQFF. The chain employs TRBV20-1 and TRBJ2-1, with D possibly matching TRBD1 (5 bases). The V gene lost 6 bases and the J gene lost 4 bases, with 10 bases spanning the gap. Germline lookup yields CDR1 DFQATT and CDR2 SNEGSKA (reference sequence). This CDR3 has 12 residues.

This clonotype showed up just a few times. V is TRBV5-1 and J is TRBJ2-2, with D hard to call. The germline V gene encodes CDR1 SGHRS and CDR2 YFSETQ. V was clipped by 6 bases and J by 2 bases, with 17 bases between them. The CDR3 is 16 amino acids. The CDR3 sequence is CASTLTVGSNTGELFF. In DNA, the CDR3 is TGCGCCAGCACCCTCACAGTGGGCAGTAACACCGGGGAGCTGTTTTTT.

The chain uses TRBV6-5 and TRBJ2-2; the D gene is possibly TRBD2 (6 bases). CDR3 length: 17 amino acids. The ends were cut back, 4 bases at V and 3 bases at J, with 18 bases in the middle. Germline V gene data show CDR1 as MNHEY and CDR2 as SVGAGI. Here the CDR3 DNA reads TGTGCCAGCAGTTTCCGCCCGGGAGCGGTCCACACCGGGGAGCTGTTTTTT. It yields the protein CASSFRPGAVHTGELFF.

The CDR3 DNA reads as TGTGCCAGCAGTTTAGCGCGCGCTGGAAACACCATATATTTT. This gives the protein CASSLARAGNTIYF. The V gene is TRBV12-3 or TRBV12-4, the J gene TRBJ1-3; D is undetermined. Trimming stripped 0 bases from V and 2 bases from J, with 5 bases between. The CDR3 runs to 14 residues.

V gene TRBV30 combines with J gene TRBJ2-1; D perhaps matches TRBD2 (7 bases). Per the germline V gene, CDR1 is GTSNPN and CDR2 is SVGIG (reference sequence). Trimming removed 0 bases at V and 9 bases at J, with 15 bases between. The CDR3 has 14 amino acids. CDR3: CAWSVFQGRAEQFF. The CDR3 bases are TGTGCCTGGAGTGTATTTCAGGGGAGGGCTGAGCAGTTCTTC.

The CDR3 here is CASSDPGGGQPQHF. DNA for the CDR3: TGTGCCAGCAGCGACCCGGGGGGAGGGCAGCCCCAGCATTTT. The chain is built from TRBV21-1 and TRBJ1-5. TRBV21-1 is a known pseudogene. This CDR3 region has 14 residues.

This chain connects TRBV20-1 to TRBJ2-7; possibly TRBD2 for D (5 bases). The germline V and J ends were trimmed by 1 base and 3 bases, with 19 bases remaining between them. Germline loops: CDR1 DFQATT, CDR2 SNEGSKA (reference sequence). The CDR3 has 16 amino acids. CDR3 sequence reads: CSARAPDSKKGYEQYF. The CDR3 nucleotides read TGCAGTGCTAGAGCCCCGGACTCTAAAAAGGGCTACGAGCAGTACTTC.

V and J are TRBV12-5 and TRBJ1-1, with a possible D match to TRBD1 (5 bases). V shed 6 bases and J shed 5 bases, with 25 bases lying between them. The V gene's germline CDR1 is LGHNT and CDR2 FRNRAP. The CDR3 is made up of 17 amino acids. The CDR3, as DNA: TGTGCTAGTGGGTACCTGAGGCGAGAGGGGAGGTGGACTGAAGCTTTCTTT. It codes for CASGYLRREGRWTEAFF.

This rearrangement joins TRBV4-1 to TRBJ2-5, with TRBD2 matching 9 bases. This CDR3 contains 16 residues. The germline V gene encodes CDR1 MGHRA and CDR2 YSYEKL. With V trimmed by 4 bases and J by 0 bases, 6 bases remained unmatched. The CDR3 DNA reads TGCGCCAGCAGCCTTCAAAGCGGGGGGTACCAAGAGACCCAGTACTTC. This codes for CASSLQSGGYQETQYF.

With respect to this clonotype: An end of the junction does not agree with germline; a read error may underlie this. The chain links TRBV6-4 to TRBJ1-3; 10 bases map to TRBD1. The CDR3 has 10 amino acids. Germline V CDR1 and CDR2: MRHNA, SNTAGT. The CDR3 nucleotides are TGTGCCAGCAGGTTGGGGGGACAGGGGTGG. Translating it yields CASRLGGQGW.

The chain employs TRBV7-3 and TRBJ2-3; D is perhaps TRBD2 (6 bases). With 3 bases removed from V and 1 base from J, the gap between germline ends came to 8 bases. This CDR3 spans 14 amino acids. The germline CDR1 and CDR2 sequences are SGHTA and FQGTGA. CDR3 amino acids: CASSLGLGTDTQYF. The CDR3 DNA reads TGTGCCAGCAGCTTGGGACTCGGCACAGATACGCAGTATTTT.

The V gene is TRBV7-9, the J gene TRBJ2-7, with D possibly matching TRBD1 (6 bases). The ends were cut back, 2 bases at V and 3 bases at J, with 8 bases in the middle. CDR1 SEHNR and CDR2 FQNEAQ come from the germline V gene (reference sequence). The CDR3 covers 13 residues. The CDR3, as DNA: TGTGCCAGCAGCTTATCAGGGGTCTACGAGCAGTACTTC. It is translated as CASSLSGVYEQYF.

Written as DNA, the CDR3 is TGTGCCAGCTCACCATTTGACAGGGACTATGGCTACACCTTC. Residues: CASSPFDRDYGYTF. The chain combines TRBV18 with TRBJ1-2, with 7 bases fitting TRBD1. Germline values: CDR1 KGHSH, CDR2 LQKENI. The CDR3 extends over 14 amino acids. Unmatched junction bases numbered 3, after V lost 2 bases and J lost 3 bases.

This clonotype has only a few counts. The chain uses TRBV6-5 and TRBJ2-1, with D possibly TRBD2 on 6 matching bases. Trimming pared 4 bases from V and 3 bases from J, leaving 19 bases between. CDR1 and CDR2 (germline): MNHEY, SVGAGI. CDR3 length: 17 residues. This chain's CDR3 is CASSSATTPRGYNEQFF. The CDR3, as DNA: TGTGCCAGCAGTTCAGCCACTACTCCGCGGGGCTACAATGAGCAGTTCTTC.

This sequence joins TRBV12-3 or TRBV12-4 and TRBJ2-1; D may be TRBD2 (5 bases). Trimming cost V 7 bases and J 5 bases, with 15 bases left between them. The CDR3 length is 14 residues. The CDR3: CASTTADFHNEQFF. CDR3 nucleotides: TGTGCCAGCACCACCGCGGACTTTCACAATGAGCAGTTCTTC.

In nucleotides, the CDR3 is TGTGCCAGCAGCCCCGCACGTACTTTGGGAGGCAGAAGGGGTGAGCAGTTCTTC. It translates to CASSPARTLGGRRGEQFF. This sequence joins TRBV9 and TRBJ2-1, with a tentative D call TRBD2 (6 bases). The CDR3 is made up of 18 amino acids. V lost 4 bases to trimming and J lost 9 bases, with 29 bases between them. In germline, CDR1 is SGDLS, CDR2 YYNGEE.